Included here is one T cell receptor (beta chain) sequence, with context. Stable hyperthyroidism referred to disease that showed no ophthalmopathy within 18 months of follow-up. The CDR3 totals 15 residues. CDR1 MDHEN and CDR2 SYDVKM come from the germline V gene. V lost 3 bases, J lost 3 bases, and 6 bases stayed unmatched. RNA transcripts were the source from which TCR beta CDR3 regions were amplified. HTBI primers primed a first-round RT-PCR, and a second-round multiplex PCR followed. TCRdb redid the calling of the multiplex PCR reads with MiXCR, one entry per CDR3 protein. The table includes 350,000 to 450,000 distinct CDR3 sequences, around 21% detected once. The data originate from a study of Graves' ophthalmopathy and Graves' hyperthyroidism.

This sequence joins TRBV28 and TRBJ1-2; 8 bases map to TRBD1. The sequencing input was peripheral blood. The TCR sequence derives from a woman aged 18-29 years with stable Graves' hyperthyroidism. CDR3: CASSFSGGRYYGYTF. CDR3 DNA: TGTGCCAGCAGTTTCTCAGGGGGCAGGTACTATGGCTACACCTTC.